The 8 T cell receptor beta chains given below trace back to one sample, sequenced in a study of radiotherapy plus CTLA-4 blockade in lung cancer. The protocol was immunoSEQ multiplex PCR, while the TCRdb copy is restricted to in-frame clones and leaves out a portion. This sample has 85,000 to 90,000 clones, with around 86% found just once. The sequences come from peripheral blood, collected from a patient treated with radiotherapy plus ipilimumab. Receptors originate from a human donor with non-small cell lung cancer that progressed on radiotherapy plus ipilimumab.

The chain carries TRBV14 and TRBJ2-2, with a tentative D call TRBD2 (5 bases). The germline gives CDR1 SGHDN, CDR2 FVKESK. The length of the CDR3 is 14 residues. V was trimmed by 3 bases and J by 7 bases, leaving 12 bases between them. Here the CDR3 DNA reads TGTGCCAGCAGCCATCCGAGGGCAGGCGGGGAGCTGTTTTTT. Its translation: CASSHPRAGGELFF.

The rearrangement links TRBV7-9 to TRBJ1-1; the match to TRBD1 covers 7 bases. With 1 base clipped from V and 4 bases from J, the junction kept 6 bases outside the gene matches. The CDR3 extends over 15 amino acids. Germline V gives CDR1 SEHNR, CDR2 FQNEAQ (reference sequence). CDR3 protein: CASSLEGAGVTEAFF. The DNA of the CDR3 is TGTGCCAGCAGCTTAGAGGGGGCCGGGGTCACTGAAGCTTTCTTT.

This chain uses TRBV4-1 with TRBJ2-3, with a possible D match to TRBD2 (7 bases). This CDR3 spans 13 amino acids. Germline CDR1 reads MGHRA; CDR2 reads YSYEKL. V was cut by 4 bases and J by 6 bases, with 11 bases left in between. CDR3 sequence (DNA): TGCGCCAGCAGCCCGGGGGGCTTGGATACGCAGTATTTT. Protein product: CASSPGGLDTQYF.

This clone was observed a handful of times. The J gene is TRBJ1-1, the V gene TRBV9; D is unresolved. With 1 base removed from V and 1 base from J, the gap between germline ends came to 5 bases. The CDR3 has 13 residues. CDR1 is SGDLS, CDR2 YYNGEE, per germline. The CDR3 spells CASSVNPNTEAFF. CDR3 DNA sequence: TGTGCCAGCAGCGTAAATCCGAACACTGAAGCTTTCTTT.

The chain couples TRBV29-1 to TRBJ2-3; possibly TRBD1 or TRBD2 for D (5 bases each). Germline V gives CDR1 SQVTM, CDR2 ANQGSEA. The CDR3 sequence is 13 residues long. V was pared by 3 bases and J by 1 base, with 8 bases between. The CDR3 region is CSVEGVGTDTQYF. The CDR3 nucleotides read TGCAGCGTTGAGGGGGTGGGCACAGATACGCAGTATTTT.

The rearrangement joins TRBV6-1 to TRBJ2-4; the D gene is possibly TRBD1 (6 bases). Germline-derived CDR1 and CDR2 are MNHNS and SASEGT. V lost 2 bases and J 3 bases, leaving 11 bases between the germline ends. This CDR3 is 15 amino acids long. CDR3 residues: CASSEWGQDKNIQYF. CDR3 DNA: TGTGCCAGCAGTGAATGGGGACAAGACAAAAACATTCAGTACTTC.

In nucleotides, the CDR3 is TGTGCCAGACAGGGGGCACGGCCCTACGAGCAGTACTTC. As protein: CARQGARPYEQYF. The V and J genes are TRBV25-1 and TRBJ2-7, with 9 bases identical to TRBD1. The V gene end was trimmed by 9 bases and the J gene end by 2 bases; junction bases not matched to a gene: 5. There are 13 residues in the CDR3. Germline V CDR1 and CDR2: MGHDK, SYGVNS.

The chain carries TRBV19 and TRBJ2-7; TRBD2 is a possible D gene (5 bases). Germline assignment: CDR1 LNHDA and CDR2 SQIVND (reference sequence). Trimming left V 1 base short and J 3 bases short, with 10 bases between. The CDR3 length is 14 residues. The DNA of the CDR3 is TGTGCCAGTAGTATAGGCGGGTATTTCTACGAGCAGTACTTC. It specifies CASSIGGYFYEQYF.